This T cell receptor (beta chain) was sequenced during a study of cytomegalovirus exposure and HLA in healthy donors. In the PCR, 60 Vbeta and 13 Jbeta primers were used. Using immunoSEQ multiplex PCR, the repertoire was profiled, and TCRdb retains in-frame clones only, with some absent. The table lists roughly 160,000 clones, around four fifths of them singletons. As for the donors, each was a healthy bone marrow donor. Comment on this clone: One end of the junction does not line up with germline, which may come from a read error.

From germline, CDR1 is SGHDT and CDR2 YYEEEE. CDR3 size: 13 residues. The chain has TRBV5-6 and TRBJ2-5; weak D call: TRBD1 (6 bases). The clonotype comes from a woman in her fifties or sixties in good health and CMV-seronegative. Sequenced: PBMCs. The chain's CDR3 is CASSLDSQETQYF. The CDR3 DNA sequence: TGTGCCAGCAGTTTGGACAGCCAAGAGACCCAGTACTTC. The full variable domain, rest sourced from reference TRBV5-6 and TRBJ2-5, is DAGVTQSPTHLIKTRGQQVTLRCSPKSGHDTVSWYQQALGQGPQFIFQYYEEEERQRGNFPDRFSGHQFPNYSSELNVNALLLGDSALYLCASSLDSQETQYFGPGTRLLVL.